The subject of this entry is one TCR beta chain. Its cognate antigen has yet to be identified. No qualities accompany the bases; no much larger clone lies one base away. Genomic DNA was the input for TRB sequencing, which was run either with the immunoSEQ assay at survey resolution or with the hsTCRB kit. Concerning the study's data processing: The immunoSEQ software handled initial read processing, and the LymphoSeq R package was used for repertoire analyses. Clonality was computed as 1 minus normalized Shannon entropy, and a Gini coefficient was also calculated for each TRB dataset. To infer phenotypes in unsorted samples, TRB sequences from sorted subsets of the recipient or donor were mapped onto the unsorted samples of the same recipient. The clones in this table, taken by TCRdb from immuneACCESS, are in-frame only. Not every clone is retained; where verified, under half of the shortfall comes from an unresolved V gene, and the cause of the rest is unknown. V and J calls and clone size are as listed in that table; D and trimming were resolved from the DNA. The sample records thousands of clones, about 98% of which are singletons. Around 0.85% of the sample goes to the ten largest clones.

These data originate in a study of T cells after posttransplantation cyclophosphamide (dated by TCRdb to 2015 to 2016). Study-wide context: Using TRB sequencing, the study followed how the T cell repertoire rebuilt after myeloablative bone marrow transplantation with posttransplantation cyclophosphamide given as GVHD prophylaxis. Antigen receptor sequencing was done on samples from 35 PTCy-treated patients and from 15 to 20 related bone marrow donors of those patients. Public TRB sequences were searched against a database of over 3,000 sequences associated with responses to pathogens, tumor antigens, self-antigens and alloantigens. In 3 patients, up to about 3 additional blood samples taken between 2 and 5.2 years after transplant also underwent TRB sequencing, as did pretransplant blood from 4 patients. Because TRA and TRB clonality were tightly correlated in 9 samples, subsequent TCR analyses were focused on TRB only. Blood from every one of the approximately 37 PTCy patients who had 1-year posttransplant specimens underwent TRB sequencing.

The CDR3 runs 13 residues from the cysteine to the phenylalanine. Of the read, only the CDR3 DNA is kept; its 39 bases are in frame from base 1. Trimming removed 4 bases from V and 4 bases from J; the gene matches leave 3 bases unexplained. The germline V gene supplies CDR1 SGHDT and CDR2 YYEEEE. Overall study results and their limits: Donor-recipient similarity was low at 1-2 months but rose over the first year, and later blood repertoires were often dominated by donor CD8+ memory clones. Across a few dozen patients, TRB clonality was highly associated with recipient CMV seropositivity and CMV reactivation, and diversity in PTCy patients was similar to diversity in CNI/methotrexate controls. The TRB repertoires of T cells infiltrating skin or the GI tract showed only limited overlap with the TRB repertoires found in blood.

Related bone marrow donors provided peripheral blood samples on the day of marrow donation. Peripheral blood and bone marrow mononuclear cells were isolated by Ficoll-Hypaque density centrifugation and were cryopreserved. CD4+ and CD8+ T cells, including naive and memory subsets, were sorted by FACS on a FACSAria II. The sequence joins TRBV5-6 to TRBJ1-2; 8 nucleotides in the junction match TRBD1. This receptor was identified in a man aged 35 to 55 in good health, CMV-negative, and a related stem cell transplant donor. Material: memory CD4+ T cells sorted from PBMCs. The DNA is as follows: TGTGCCAGCAGCGTACAGGGGGGCTATGGCTACACCTTC. This yields the protein CASSVQGGYGYTF.